The clone carrying this T cell receptor beta chain has at least ten counts. Its target is not known. The CDR3 has 15 residues. Germline trimming cut 3 bases from V and 9 bases from J; bases unmatched to any gene: 8. The V gene's germline CDR1 is MNHEY and CDR2 SMNVEV (reference sequence). The data derive from a study of post-analysis software for immune sequencing data. At the level of the study: Courses of disease covered relapsing-remitting, secondary progressive and progressive-relapsing multiple sclerosis.

Incorporated into the TCR beta cDNA libraries were unique molecular identifiers, which served to reduce PCR and sequencing biases. Input of roughly 0.95 to 11 million T cells yielded 550,000 or so cDNA molecules. A single record per CDR3 protein comes from TCRdb applying MiXCR to the PCR reads. The sample has about 260,000 distinct CDR3 sequences; around 34% are singletons. Study results and limitations: F-measure co-clustering was strong for batch-matched samples. Patients carried several TRBV segments more frequently than controls did, and TRBV5-6, TRBV5-1 and TRBV20-1 were among them. Multiple sclerosis was associated with a significant reduction in normalized Chao1 diversity relative to controls.

Source material: blood. This receptor was identified in a girl aged 10-17 years with multiple sclerosis. The chain joins TRBV27 to TRBJ2-1, with TRBD2 matching over 10 bases. CDR3 bases: TGTGCCAGCAGTTTTAGGGCTAGCGGGAGCGCTGAGCAGTTCTTC. Translated, it gives CASSFRASGSAEQFF.